A selection of T cell receptor beta chains follows, all from one sample in a study of T cells in narcolepsy. Clones were sequenced by immunoSEQ multiplex PCR, and TCRdb holds only the in-frame ones, with some missing. This table has approximately 30,000 clones, 70% to 80% appearing once. Specimen: CD45RA- memory CD4+ T cells from PBMCs. The source of these receptors is a human donor with narcolepsy. CDR3s include the opening cysteine and the closing phenylalanine or tryptophan. The D gene is left open where the match is weak. The listing skips clone size in some rows; elsewhere it reads once, few, many or a size class.

j_call clone_size d_call v_call cdr3_aa cdr3_nt
TRBJ2-2 NA NA TRBV30 CAWSVPGRNTGELFF TGTGCCTGGAGTGTACCGGGCAGGAATACCGGGGAGCTGTTTTTT
TRBJ1-4 NA NA TRBV7-9 CASSLAPAGSGEKLFF TGTGCCAGCAGCTTAGCGCCTGCAGGGTCGGGTGAAAAACTGTTTTTT
TRBJ2-7 NA NA TRBV7-2 CASSYDIGQYF TGTGCCAGCAGTTATGACATCGGGCAGTACTTC
TRBJ1-2 few NA TRBV14 CASRPRTSYGYTF TGTGCCAGCAGACCCCGGACAAGCTATGGCTACACCTTC
TRBJ2-7 NA NA TRBV5-5 CASSLERGAYEQYF TGTGCCAGCAGCTTGGAGAGGGGGGCGTACGAGCAGTACTTC
TRBJ2-5 few NA TRBV5-1 CASSLVGVQETQYF TGCGCCAGCAGCTTGGTTGGGGTCCAAGAGACCCAGTACTTC
TRBJ2-7 NA NA TRBV4-1 CASSQESREPSYEQYF TGCGCCAGCAGCCAAGAATCCCGGGAGCCTTCCTACGAGCAGTACTTC
TRBJ1-3 NA NA TRBV5-1 CASSFTPTASSGNTIYF TGCGCCAGCAGCTTTACCCCGACCGCGAGCTCTGGAAACACCATATATTTT
TRBJ2-1 NA TRBD2 TRBV7-2 CASSVSGLAGGSGEQFF TGTGCCAGCAGCGTGTCGGGACTAGCGGGGGGGTCGGGTGAGCAGTTCTTC
TRBJ2-1 NA TRBD2 TRBV11-3 CASSPRTSGGFNEQFF TGTGCCAGCAGCCCCCGTACTAGCGGGGGCTTCAATGAGCAGTTCTTC
TRBJ2-2 NA NA TRBV2 CASILGRHNTGELFF TGTGCCAGTATTCTTGGTCGCCACAACACCGGGGAGCTGTTTTTT
TRBJ2-2 NA TRBD1 TRBV6-1 CASSWTGANTGELFF TGTGCCAGCAGCTGGACAGGGGCGAACACCGGGGAGCTGTTTTTT
TRBJ2-2 NA NA TRBV14 CASSRGTYTGELFF TGTGCCAGCAGCCGCGGGACATACACCGGGGAGCTGTTTTTT
TRBJ1-2 NA TRBD1 TRBV27 CASSWDSKYGYTF TGTGCCAGCAGTTGGGACAGCAAATATGGCTACACCTTC
TRBJ1-6 NA TRBD1 TRBV13 CASSPKEGQTYNSPLHF TGTGCCAGCAGCCCGAAAGAGGGACAGACCTATAATTCACCCCTCCACTTT
TRBJ2-3 NA TRBD1 TRBV29-1 CSVEGQGSTDTQYF TGCAGCGTTGAGGGACAGGGTTCCACAGATACGCAGTATTTT
TRBJ2-7 once NA TRBV7-7 CASSTDKNYEQYF TGTGCCAGCAGCACGGACAAGAACTACGAGCAGTACTTC
TRBJ2-2 NA TRBD1 TRBV5-4 CASSRGTDRNTGELFF TGTGCCAGCAGCCGTGGGACAGATAGAAACACCGGGGAGCTGTTTTTT
TRBJ1-1 NA NA TRBV4-1 CASSQEGGVMNTEAFF TGCGCCAGCAGCCAAGAGGGAGGCGTCATGAACACTGAAGCTTTCTTT
TRBJ1-1 NA NA TRBV6-5 CASSYDGGVSEAFF TGTGCCAGCAGTTACGATGGAGGGGTTTCTGAAGCCTTCTTT
TRBJ1-2 NA NA TRBV10-3 CAIRESRASNYGYTF TGTGCCATCAGGGAGTCCAGGGCCTCTAACTATGGCTACACCTTC
TRBJ2-3 NA NA TRBV5-1 CASSLDGGWADTQYF TGCGCCAGCAGCTTGGATGGTGGGTGGGCGGATACGCAGTATTTT
TRBJ2-6 once TRBD1 TRBV29-1 CSVVAGTGGGFGANVLTF TGCAGCGTTGTGGCCGGGACAGGGGGGGGCTTTGGGGCCAACGTCCTGACTTTC
TRBJ2-1 NA NA TRBV11-2 CASSLDLAYNEQFF TGTGCCAGCAGCTTAGATCTAGCCTACAATGAGCAGTTCTTC
TRBJ1-2 NA TRBD1 TRBV4-1 CASSQGGRGRSNYGYTF TGCGCCAGCAGCCAAGGTGGCAGGGGGCGATCCAACTATGGCTACACCTTC
TRBJ2-7 NA TRBD1 TRBV5-5 CASSSPGQGNYEQYF TGTGCCAGCAGCTCGCCGGGACAGGGGAACTACGAGCAGTACTTC
TRBJ1-3 NA NA TRBV2 CASALGRHSGNTIYF TGTGCCAGCGCTTTAGGCAGGCACTCTGGAAACACCATATATTTT
TRBJ1-5 few NA TRBV28 CASSFHKGGFGQPQHF TGTGCCAGCAGTTTTCATAAGGGAGGTTTTGGTCAGCCCCAGCATTTT
TRBJ2-7 NA NA TRBV20-1 CSARDSYEQYF TGCAGTGCTAGAGACTCATACGAGCAGTACTTC
TRBJ1-2 NA NA TRBV2 CASSPTGTNYGYTF TGTGCCAGCAGCCCCACCGGGACTAACTATGGCTACACCTTC
TRBJ2-5 NA NA TRBV7-8 CASTHGGGPETQYF TGTGCCAGCACCCATGGGGGGGGGCCAGAGACCCAGTACTTC
TRBJ2-5 few NA TRBV7-9 CASSLVTGSGLETQYF TGTGCCAGCAGCTTAGTAACAGGGAGCGGGTTAGAGACCCAGTACTTC
TRBJ2-2 NA TRBD1 TRBV2 CASSWTGPPPHTGELFF TGTGCCAGCTCCTGGACAGGCCCACCTCCCCACACCGGGGAGCTGTTTTTT
TRBJ1-2 NA NA TRBV10-1 CASSESKELSLPGSYTF TGCGCCAGCAGTGAGTCGAAAGAATTGAGTCTCCCAGGGAGCTACACCTTC
TRBJ2-3 NA NA TRBV2 CASSVATDTQYF TGTGCCAGCAGTGTGGCGACAGATACGCAGTATTTT
TRBJ2-1 NA TRBD2 TRBV11-3 CASSLRGGTSYNEQFF TGTGCCAGCAGCTTAAGGGGAGGGACTAGCTACAATGAGCAGTTCTTC
TRBJ2-2 NA TRBD1 TRBV2 CASSEIRTGPNTGELFF TGTGCCAGCAGTGAAATCCGGACAGGACCGAACACCGGGGAGCTGTTTTTT
TRBJ2-3 NA NA TRBV11-2 CASSLDVAGLTDTQYF TGTGCCAGCAGCTTAGATGTAGCAGGACTCACAGATACGCAGTATTTT
TRBJ1-1 NA NA TRBV29-1 CSGYTRMGEAFF TGCAGCGGTTACACTCGTATGGGTGAAGCTTTCTTT
TRBJ1-6 NA TRBD1 TRBV10-2 CASSAAGGSPLHF TGCGCCAGCAGTGCTGCAGGGGGGTCACCCCTCCACTTT
TRBJ1-4 NA NA TRBV7-8 CASSLAGAGEKLFF TGTGCCAGCAGCTTAGCAGGGGCAGGGGAAAAACTGTTTTTT
TRBJ2-7 NA NA TRBV13 CASSLKFRGYEQYF TGTGCCAGCAGCTTAAAGTTTCGGGGCTACGAGCAGTACTTC
TRBJ1-2 NA NA TRBV7-9 CASSLEQIYGYTF TGTGCCAGCAGCTTAGAGCAGATCTATGGCTACACCTTC
TRBJ2-5 NA NA TRBV9 CASSVVAGGGTQYF TGTGCCAGCAGCGTAGTGGCAGGCGGAGGGACCCAGTACTTC
TRBJ1-1 NA NA TRBV19 CASSIEAAMNTEAFF TGTGCCAGTAGTATAGAGGCAGCCATGAACACTGAAGCTTTCTTT